This T cell receptor (beta chain) was sequenced for a study of CD8 T cells in ankylosing spondylitis. TCRdb passed the 5' RACE reads through MiXCR, listing each CDR3 protein once. The sample includes about 500,000 distinct CDR3 sequences, roughly 13% of them seen just once. As regards this clonotype: The antigen is unknown.

Study-level findings and limits: Earlier work had already found some motif variants in reactive arthritis synovial fluid and blood. Ankylosing spondylitis blood seemed to carry a telltale TCR beta motif made of eight highly homologous variants.

Germline loops: CDR1 MNHEY, CDR2 SMNVEV (reference sequence). The CDR3 is made up of 15 amino acids. V gave up 2 bases and J gave up 2 bases, with 11 bases separating them. The specimen was blood, either unsorted or a sorted T cell fraction (not recorded which). This chain links TRBV27 with TRBJ2-3; D ambiguous. This TCR was sampled from a male donor with ankylosing spondylitis. CDR3: CASSLGRKHTDTQYF. The CDR3 region has the DNA TGTGCCAGCAGTTTAGGACGGAAACACACAGATACGCAGTATTTT.